This T cell receptor beta chain originates from a study of blood T cell repertoires in COVID-19. About the research overall: Some COVID-19 samples were acute and others convalescent; all came from the United States, Italy and Spain. Nucleic acid was either cDNA or gDNA, and it came from T cells, B-cell-depleted T cells, or PBMCs.

Original handling: The assay estimated nucleated cells by amplifying reference gene primers. Sequencing used immunoSEQ multiplex PCR; TCRdb keeps in-frame clones, though not all of them. The DNA was the basis for D and trimming; V, J and clone size are from that table. Of roughly 250,000 clones listed, 88% are singletons. Per the germline V gene, CDR1 is SGHVS and CDR2 is FNYEAQ. This CDR3 spans 15 amino acids. Trimming removed 4 bases at V and 6 bases at J, with 16 bases between. The sample consisted of peripheral blood. The clonotype originates from a woman between 40 and 55 years old who had recovered from COVID-19. This sequence joins TRBV7-6 and TRBJ1-5, with D possibly TRBD1 on 6 matching bases. The CDR3 region is CASSSKQGLGQPQHF. CDR3 in DNA: TGTGCCAGCAGCTCGAAACAGGGCTTGGGTCAGCCCCAGCATTTT.